This T cell receptor (beta chain) was observed in a study of control samples from healthy donors and cancer patients. The sample holds one count of this clone. V lost 2 bases to trimming and J lost 2 bases; unmatched junction nucleotides: 4. The CDR3 is 16 residues long. CDR1 is MGHDK, CDR2 SYGVNS, per germline. Only in-frame clones appear in the TCRdb table, and some are missing; sequencing was by immunoSEQ multiplex PCR. The table lists approximately 86,000 clones, 85% to 95% of them singletons, with about 1.5% in the top ten. The chain employs TRBV25-1 and TRBJ2-5; the match to TRBD1 covers 11 bases. The sequenced material came from blood. The source is a woman aged 30 to 39 in good health. The CDR3 coding sequence is TGTGCCAGCAGTGAAATAGGGACAGGGGGTCAAGAGACCCAGTACTTC. The encoded protein is CASSEIGTGGQETQYF.